These 17 T cell receptor beta chains originate from one sample sequenced in a study of shared clonotypes between healthy human individuals (dated by TCRdb to the early 2020s). The library was obtained by the immunoSEQ multiplex PCR assay. TCRdb stores this immuneACCESS table with in-frame sequences only. Part of the clones is absent; in the studies checked, under half of the shortfall reflects unresolved V genes, and no reason is known for the rest. Present in this sample are over 850,000 clones, around 78% of which were seen just once. The top ten clones comprise more than 0.5% of the sample. The specimen sequenced was memory CD4+ T cells from PBMCs. In light of the paper, this sample's cell subset or site label describes: CD45RA-negative fraction. The receptors stem from a man between 18 and 35 years old in good health. Some clones in this sample may be carry-over from other donors' samples.

The V call is TRBV27, the J call TRBJ2-7; TRBD1 agrees at 8 bases. Per the germline V gene, CDR1 is MNHEY and CDR2 is SMNVEV (reference sequence). Trimming removed 2 bases from V and 2 bases from J; junction bases left unmatched: 5. The CDR3 covers 15 residues. In DNA, the CDR3 is TGTGCCAGCAGTTTACAAGGGACAGGAGCCTACGAGCAGTACTTC. Residues: CASSLQGTGAYEQYF.

This chain links TRBV6-4 with TRBJ2-2, with TRBD2 matching 7 bases. The CDR3 sequence is 20 residues long. Per the germline V gene, CDR1 is MRHNA and CDR2 is SNTAGT. The V segment lost 2 bases and the J segment 1 base; nucleotides outside the gene matches: 16. The CDR3 DNA reads TGTGCCAGCAGTGACCGGGTGGGGCTAGCGGATGACTGGAACACCGGGGAGCTGTTTTTT. The encoded protein is CASSDRVGLADDWNTGELFF.

V is TRBV4-2 and J is TRBJ2-5, with D possibly matching TRBD2 (5 bases). This CDR3 is 14 amino acids long. V lost 4 bases, J lost 4 bases, and 13 bases lay in between. Germline-derived CDR1 and CDR2 are LGHNA and YNFKEQ. In DNA, the CDR3 is TGTGCCAGCAGCCCCTACCCGGCGGGAGAGACCCAGTACTTC. It codes for CASSPYPAGETQYF.

In this sample, this clone turned up once. This chain connects TRBV7-8 to TRBJ2-5; 7 bases are shared with TRBD2. Per the germline V gene, CDR1 is SGHVS and CDR2 is FQNEAQ. The trim removed 4 bases at V and 5 bases at J, leaving 10 bases unmatched. The CDR3 is 15 amino acids. The chain's CDR3 is CASSWGWTSPETQYF. In nucleotides, the CDR3 is TGTGCCAGCAGCTGGGGATGGACTAGTCCGGAGACCCAGTACTTC.

About this clone: At the DNA level, this CDR3 is encoded by other sequences in the same sample as well. The CDR3 protein is CASRGNYEQYF. In DNA, the CDR3 is TGTGCCAGCAGGGGGAATTACGAGCAGTACTTC. The chain carries TRBV2 and TRBJ2-7; D uncertain. Trimming cost V 6 bases and J 4 bases, with 7 bases left between them. The CDR3 length is 11 residues. Germline CDR1 SNHLY, CDR2 FYNNEI.

The chain employs TRBV5-1 and TRBJ2-5, with a weak D call TRBD1 (6 bases). There are 14 residues in the CDR3. V shed 0 bases and J shed 4 bases, with 10 bases lying between them. The germline V gene has CDR1 SGHRS and CDR2 YFSETQ. The CDR3 region is CASSLDRVSETQYF. The CDR3 nucleotides are TGCGCCAGCAGCTTGGACAGGGTTTCAGAGACCCAGTACTTC.

The V and J genes are TRBV5-1 and TRBJ2-2; 8 nucleotides agree with TRBD2. This CDR3 contains 16 residues. CDR1 and CDR2 from the germline V gene are SGHRS and YFSETQ. After removal of 0 bases from V and 2 bases from J, the junction contained 3 bases not matched to a gene. As DNA, the CDR3 is TGCGCCAGCAGCTTGGGGACTAGCAGCAACACCGGGGAGCTGTTTTTT. The encoded protein is CASSLGTSSNTGELFF.

V is TRBV9 and J is TRBJ2-5; D gene uncertain. CDR3 length: 14 residues. Trimming removed 3 bases at V and 4 bases at J, with 13 bases between. CDR1 and CDR2 from the germline V gene are SGDLS and YYNGEE. DNA for the CDR3: TGTGCCAGCAGCGCCGGAGTGAGGATAGAGACCCAGTACTTC. Its translation: CASSAGVRIETQYF.

The chain recombines TRBV11-2 with TRBJ2-6, with D tentatively TRBD2 (5 bases). The CDR3 consists of 18 residues. V was pared by 5 bases and J by 4 bases, with 21 bases between. Germline CDR1 reads SGHAT; CDR2 reads FQNNGV. Here the CDR3 DNA reads TGTGCCAGCAGCCCTCGGAGGCGCACTGGGGAGGGGGCCAACGTCCTGACTTTC. This gives the protein CASSPRRRTGEGANVLTF.

This chain joins TRBV11-2 and TRBJ2-2; the D gene is possibly TRBD2 (6 bases). Germline loops: CDR1 SGHAT, CDR2 FQNNGV. V was cut by 3 bases and J by 4 bases, with 18 bases left in between. CDR3 size: 17 residues. The CDR3: CASSFPRRGVGTGELFF. In DNA form, the CDR3 reads TGTGCCAGCAGCTTTCCCCGGAGGGGCGTCGGCACCGGGGAGCTGTTTTTT.

The chain links TRBV4-3 to TRBJ2-7, with a weak D call TRBD1 (5 bases). Germline-derived CDR1 and CDR2 are LGHNA and YSLEER. CDR3 size: 13 residues. V was clipped by 4 bases and J by 0 bases, with 7 bases between them. The CDR3 nucleotides read TGCGCCAGCAGCCCCGGACACTCCTACGAGCAGTACTTC. Translated, it gives CASSPGHSYEQYF.

This clone was observed a single time. V usage is TRBV7-9 and J usage is TRBJ2-5; D gene uncertain. V dropped 3 bases and J dropped 4 bases, with 12 bases sitting between them. CDR1 and CDR2 (germline): SEHNR, FQNEAQ (reference sequence). The length of the CDR3 is 14 residues. The CDR3 spells CASSFIAAGETQYF. In nucleotides, the CDR3 is TGTGCCAGCAGCTTTATAGCAGCAGGAGAGACCCAGTACTTC.

The chain carries TRBV7-8 and TRBJ2-7; tentatively, D is TRBD1 (5 bases). Trimming shortened V by 1 base and J by 3 bases, and 13 bases separated the two germline ends. The CDR3 consists of 15 residues. Germline loops: CDR1 SGHVS, CDR2 FQNEAQ. The CDR3 nucleotides read TGTGCCAGCAGCTTAGGGGGCTTGGGTGGCTACGAGCAGTACTTC. Its protein product is CASSLGGLGGYEQYF. Full variable domain (outside the CDR3, taken from reference TRBV7-8 and TRBJ2-7): GAGVSQSPRYKVAKRGQDVALRCDPISGHVSLFWYQQALGQGPEFLTYFQNEAQLDKSGLPSDRFFAERPEGSVSTLKIQRTQQEDSAVYLCASSLGGLGGYEQYFGPGTRLTVT.

The V call is TRBV6-5, the J call TRBJ2-2, with 8 bases fitting TRBD1. Trimming removed 4 bases from V and 6 bases from J; junction bases left unmatched: 1. Germline lookup yields CDR1 MNHEY and CDR2 SVGAGI. The CDR3 extends over 13 amino acids. Written as DNA, the CDR3 is TGTGCCAGCAGTTCGGACAGGGCCGGGGAGCTGTTTTTT. Translation gives CASSSDRAGELFF.

The chain joins TRBV7-2 to TRBJ2-7; no definite D call. The CDR3 is 13 amino acids. Trimming took 1 base from V and 6 from J, leaving 10 bases between them. Per the germline V gene, CDR1 is SGHTA and CDR2 is FQGNSA. The CDR3: CASSLGRRAEQYF. CDR3 DNA sequence: TGTGCCAGCAGCTTAGGTCGGAGAGCCGAGCAGTACTTC.

The chain has TRBV15 and TRBJ1-1, with TRBD1 matching over 7 bases. V was clipped by 2 bases and J by 0 bases; unmatched bases: 3. This CDR3 has 15 amino acids. Germline V gives CDR1 LNHNV, CDR2 YYDKDF (reference sequence). CDR3 nucleotide sequence: TGTGCCACCAGCAGAAGCAGGGGGATGAACACTGAAGCTTTCTTT. It codes for CATSRSRGMNTEAFF.

The chain is built from TRBV6-5 and TRBJ2-5, with D tentatively TRBD1 (6 bases). This CDR3 spans 12 amino acids. Germline lookup yields CDR1 MNHEY and CDR2 SVGAGI. V was cut by 6 bases and J by 3 bases, with 8 bases left in between. The CDR3 protein is CASRTGKETQYF. CDR3 sequence (DNA): TGTGCCAGCAGAACAGGGAAAGAGACCCAGTACTTC.